What follows describes a single T cell receptor beta chain. The antigen is not known. The template was RNA from unsorted bulk tissue. This non-tumor lung sample came from over 3 cm beyond the tumor edge. The sample comes from a study of tumor and adjacent non-tumor tissue in lung cancer. Looking at the study overall: Stage I to III disease affected 9 to 10 men and roughly five women aged roughly 30 to 76. General study findings and limits: Normal lung showed higher cumulative top 100 clone frequency than tumor.

The library came from three nested PCR rounds adapted from ARM-PCR protocols. TCRdb fed the multiplex PCR reads into MiXCR, producing one record per CDR3 protein. Counted here are roughly 120,000 distinct CDR3 sequences, around 57% occurring once; the ten biggest clones make up around 20%. The V end lost 3 bases, the J end lost 8 bases, and 8 bases lay between the germline ends. The CDR3 is 12 amino acids. The chain recombines TRBV12-3 or TRBV12-4 with TRBJ2-1; D is unresolved. Sample: distant non-tumor lung tissue. The receptor's source is a man aged 60 to 75 with non-small cell lung cancer. CDR3: CASSFVGDEQFF. Here the CDR3 DNA reads TGTGCCAGCAGTTTTGTTGGGGATGAGCAGTTCTTC.